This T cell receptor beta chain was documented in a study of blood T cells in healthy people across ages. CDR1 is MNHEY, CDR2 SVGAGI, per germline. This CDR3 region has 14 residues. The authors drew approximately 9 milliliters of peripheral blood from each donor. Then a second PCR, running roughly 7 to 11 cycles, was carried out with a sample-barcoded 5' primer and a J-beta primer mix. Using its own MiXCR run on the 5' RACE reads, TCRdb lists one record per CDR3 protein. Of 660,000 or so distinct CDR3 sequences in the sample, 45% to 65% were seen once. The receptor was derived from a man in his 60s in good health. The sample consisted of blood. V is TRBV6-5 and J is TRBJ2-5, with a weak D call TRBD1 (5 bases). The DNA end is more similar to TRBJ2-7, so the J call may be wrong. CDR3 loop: CASSYTTAPYEQYF. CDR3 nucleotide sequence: TGTGCCAGCAGTTACACGACAGCGCCCTACGAGCAGTACTTC.